The sequence of this T cell receptor (beta chain) was determined in a study of spatial heterogeneity in lung cancer. Findings and limits, study-wide: Expanded intratumoral alpha and beta TCR counts tracked tumor mutation counts.

To note about this clonotype: Its antigen is unidentified. This beta chain is a stray sequence in a library constructed for alpha chains; its clone size is not meaningful.

Regarding time point: sample taken at primary tumor resection. Samples were obtained from 65 to 80 donors, all untreated early-stage non-small cell lung cancer patients. In each case, whole RNA from tumor, nontumor lung or frozen PBMC was sequenced unsorted. TCR cDNA molecules each carried a unique molecular identifier. Using its own MiXCR run on the 5' RACE reads, TCRdb lists one record per CDR3 protein. Of 1,500 or so distinct CDR3 sequences in the sample, 10% to 15% are singletons; the top ten hold about 20%. This specimen was lung tumor tissue, taken at surgery. The receptor's source is a female donor with early-stage non-small cell lung cancer.

CDR3 nucleotide sequence: TGTGCCAGCTCACCATTCCCAGCCTCAGATACGCAGTATTTT. Amino acids: CASSPFPASDTQYF. The chain employs TRBV18 and TRBJ2-3; D unresolved. The length of the CDR3 is 14 residues. Germline CDR1 KGHSH, CDR2 LQKENI. The germline V and J ends were trimmed by 2 bases and 4 bases, with 10 bases remaining between them.